Each of the 13 T cell receptor beta chains below was sequenced from the same sample in a study of blood T cell repertoires in COVID-19. Here immunoSEQ multiplex PCR was the method, and the copy in TCRdb shows in-frame clones only, minus some. The sample comprises under 200,000 clones, 80% of which are singletons, and about 7.2% rests with the top ten. Material for sequencing was peripheral blood. The source is a man in his 60s with acute or convalescent COVID-19.

The V gene is TRBV2, the J gene TRBJ2-3, with 8 bases aligning to TRBD2. The CDR3 has 18 residues. V lost 2 bases and J lost 3; bases outside the gene matches: 13. Germline assignment: CDR1 SNHLY and CDR2 FYNNEI. The chain's CDR3 is CASSERRGGRLPTDTQYF. The CDR3 nucleotides read TGTGCCAGCAGTGAAAGACGGGGGGGAAGGTTGCCTACAGATACGCAGTATTTT. The full variable domain, its missing parts supplied by reference TRBV2 and TRBJ2-3, is EPEVTQTPSHQVTQMGQEVILRCVPISNHLYFYWYRQILGQKVEFLVSFYNNEISEKSEIFDDQFSVERPDGSNFTLKIRSTKLEDSAMYFCASSERRGGRLPTDTQYFGPGTRLTVL.

This clone showed up just a few times. V usage is TRBV18 and J usage is TRBJ2-7; 9 bases map to TRBD1. In germline, CDR1 is KGHSH, CDR2 LQKENI. J lost 7 bases, V lost 3 bases, and 4 bases had no gene match. The CDR3 sequence is 13 residues long. For the CDR3, the DNA is TGTGCCAGCTCACCTTACAGGGGGCTAGAGCAGTACTTC. It is translated as CASSPYRGLEQYF.

This chain joins TRBV5-1 and TRBJ1-1, with D perhaps matching TRBD1 (5 bases). CDR1 and CDR2 from the germline V gene are SGHRS and YFSETQ. Trimming took off 0 bases at V and 1 base at J, with 13 bases between the two ends. This CDR3 has 16 residues. CDR3 amino acids: CASSLEGMGQNTEAFF. CDR3 bases: TGCGCCAGCAGCTTGGAGGGGATGGGGCAGAACACTGAAGCTTTCTTT.

This clone has just a few counts. The CDR3 nucleotides read TGTGCCAGCATCCCGACAGGGCAGTCCTACGAGCAGTACTTC. Its protein product is CASIPTGQSYEQYF. The genes are TRBV2 and TRBJ2-7; 7 bases are a match to TRBD1. After removal of 7 bases from V and 1 base from J, the junction contained 7 bases not matched to a gene. CDR1 and CDR2 (germline): SNHLY, FYNNEI. The length of the CDR3 is 14 residues.

The V call is TRBV5-5, the J call TRBJ1-5, with 11 bases fitting TRBD1. Trimming removed 1 base from V and 7 bases from J; junction bases left unmatched: 7. Germline V gives CDR1 SGHKS, CDR2 YYEKEE (reference sequence). The CDR3 runs to 16 residues. The CDR3 spells CASSLRGQGAHQPQHF. CDR3 nucleotide sequence: TGTGCCAGCAGCTTGAGAGGACAGGGGGCACACCAGCCCCAGCATTTT.

The chain recombines TRBV19 with TRBJ1-1; 9 bases align to TRBD1. CDR3 size: 15 residues. Germline CDR1 is LNHDA and CDR2 is SQIVND (reference sequence). Trimming took 1 base from V and 5 from J; bases not matched to a gene: 5. CDR3: CASSIGTGVGTEAFF. DNA of the CDR3: TGTGCCAGTAGTATAGGGACAGGGGTTGGAACTGAAGCTTTCTTT.

The chain combines TRBV24-1 with TRBJ2-1, with 14 bases lining up with TRBD2. Losses at the gene ends were 5 bases for V and 0 bases for J; bases not matched to a gene: 14. The CDR3 is 21 residues long. Germline CDR1 KGHDR, CDR2 SFDVKD. The CDR3 DNA reads TGTGCCACCAGTGGTGGCCAGCTAGCCGGGACTAGCGGGAGCTCCTACAATGAGCAGTTCTTC. This gives the protein CATSGGQLAGTSGSSYNEQFF.

A single count supports this clone. This chain links TRBV4-1 with TRBJ1-1; TRBD1 matches 8 bases. The CDR3 runs 16 residues. V dropped 1 base and J dropped 3; count of bases not matched to a gene: 7. Germline V gene sequence: CDR1 MGHRA, CDR2 YSYEKL. The CDR3 sequence: CASSQGTGIGDTEAFF. CDR3 coding DNA: TGCGCCAGCAGCCAAGGGACAGGGATCGGGGACACTGAAGCTTTCTTT.

This rearrangement joins TRBV14 to TRBJ2-2; D gene ambiguous. Trimming took off 0 bases at V and 7 bases at J, with 9 bases between the two ends. The length of the CDR3 is 14 residues. Germline values: CDR1 SGHDN, CDR2 FVKESK. The CDR3 spells CASSQDWQVGELFF. CDR3 DNA: TGTGCCAGCAGCCAAGACTGGCAGGTCGGGGAGCTGTTTTTT. Variable domain in full (rest from reference TRBV14 and TRBJ2-2): EAGVTQFPSHSVIEKGQTVTLRCDPISGHDNLYWYRRVMGKEIKFLLHFVKESKQDESGMPNNRFLAERTGGTYSTLKVQPAELEDSGVYFCASSQDWQVGELFFGEGSRLTVL.

The chain uses TRBV7-2 and TRBJ2-7, with 7 bases that match TRBD1. The CDR3 extends over 15 amino acids. Germline V CDR1 and CDR2: SGHTA, FQGNSA. The V gene end was trimmed by 4 bases and the J gene end by 3 bases; junction bases not matched to a gene: 9. This chain's CDR3 is CASSSLQGTHYEQYF. CDR3 in DNA: TGTGCCAGCAGCTCGCTACAGGGGACCCACTACGAGCAGTACTTC.

The chain couples TRBV7-9 to TRBJ2-4; 7 positions agree with TRBD1. Germline V CDR1 and CDR2: SEHNR, FQNEAQ (reference sequence). The length of the CDR3 is 16 residues. V was clipped by 4 bases and J by 0 bases; unmatched bases: 6. CDR3 loop: CASSSLQGLAKNIQYF. CDR3 nucleotides: TGTGCCAGCAGCTCCTTACAGGGGTTAGCCAAAAACATTCAGTACTTC.

As to this clone: An end of the junction differs from the germline gene, which may be a read error. The chain recombines TRBV7-2 with TRBJ1-1, with 8 positions matching TRBD1. CDR3 length: 14 amino acids. Germline assignment: CDR1 SGHTA and CDR2 FQGNSA. The CDR3 is CASTLRQGYTEAFF. The CDR3 nucleotides are TGTGCCAGCACCTTAAGACAGGGGTACACTGAAGCTTTCTTT.

The chain joins TRBV19 to TRBJ2-1; 10 nucleotides match TRBD2. The CDR3 runs to 15 residues. J gave up 2 bases and V 4 bases, and 2 bases lay outside the gene matches. Germline V gene data show CDR1 as LNHDA and CDR2 as SQIVND (reference sequence). The CDR3 region is CASSTSGGAYNEQFF. The CDR3 DNA reads TGTGCCAGTAGTACCAGCGGGGGGGCCTACAATGAGCAGTTCTTC.